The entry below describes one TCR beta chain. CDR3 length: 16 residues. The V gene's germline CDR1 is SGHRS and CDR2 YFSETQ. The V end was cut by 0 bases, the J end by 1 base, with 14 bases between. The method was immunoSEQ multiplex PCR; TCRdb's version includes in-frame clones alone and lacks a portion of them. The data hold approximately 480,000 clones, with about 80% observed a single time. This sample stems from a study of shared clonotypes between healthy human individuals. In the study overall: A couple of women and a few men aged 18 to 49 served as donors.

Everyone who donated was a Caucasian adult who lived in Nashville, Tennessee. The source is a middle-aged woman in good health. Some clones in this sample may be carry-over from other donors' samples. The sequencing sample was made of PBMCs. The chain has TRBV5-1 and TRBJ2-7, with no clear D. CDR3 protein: CASSLGIGIFSYEQYF. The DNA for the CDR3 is TGCGCCAGCAGCTTGGGGATAGGTATTTTTTCCTACGAGCAGTACTTC.